These 32 T cell receptor beta chains came from one sample sequenced in a study of blood T cell repertoires in COVID-19. Using immunoSEQ multiplex PCR, the repertoire was profiled, and TCRdb retains in-frame clones only, with some absent. The sample shows over 120,000 clones, roughly 84% of them seen only once. Sequenced: peripheral blood. These receptor sequences come from a human donor in a cohort sampled during active COVID-19.

This chain connects TRBV5-4 to TRBJ2-1; D is perhaps TRBD1 (7 bases). Trimming removed 0 bases from V and 2 bases from J, with 12 bases in between. The CDR3 length is 16 residues. CDR1 is SGHNT and CDR2 is YYREEE in the germline V gene (reference sequence). The CDR3 sequence is CASSLDAGQTYNEQFF. In nucleotides, the CDR3 is TGTGCCAGCAGCTTGGATGCGGGACAGACCTACAATGAGCAGTTCTTC.

This chain joins TRBV6-5 and TRBJ2-3; D unclear. There are 15 residues in the CDR3. The V and J ends lost 5 bases and 3 bases respectively, with 15 bases between them. Germline-derived CDR1 and CDR2 are MNHEY and SVGAGI. CDR3 loop: CASSTPGRPTDTQYF. CDR3 bases: TGTGCCAGCAGTACACCGGGTCGCCCTACAGATACGCAGTATTTT.

This chain links TRBV6-5 with TRBJ2-7; possible D gene TRBD1, 5 bases. V shed 5 bases and J shed 2 bases, with 13 bases lying between them. CDR1 and CDR2 (germline): MNHEY, SVGAGI. This CDR3 comprises 14 residues. The CDR3 region is CASSPTERPYEQYF. DNA of the CDR3: TGTGCCAGCAGTCCGACAGAGAGACCCTACGAGCAGTACTTC.

V is TRBV25-1 and J is TRBJ1-2; D remains unclear. The CDR3 is 13 residues long. Germline V gene data show CDR1 as MGHDK and CDR2 as SYGVNS. Trimming shortened V by 8 bases and J by 7 bases, and 17 bases separated the two germline ends. CDR3 DNA: TGTGCCAGCCTGACCGACAATCTGAGTGGCTACACCTTC. Translated: CASLTDNLSGYTF.

The chain is built from TRBV5-4 and TRBJ1-3, with unresolved D. The CDR3 is 11 amino acids. Germline lookup yields CDR1 SGHNT and CDR2 YYREEE (reference sequence). The ends were cut back, 10 bases at V and 4 bases at J, with 9 bases in the middle. The CDR3 DNA sequence: TGTGCCTTCCAGAAAGGAAACACCATATATTTT. Translated, it gives CAFQKGNTIYF.

CDR3 coding DNA: TGTGCCAGCAGCCCCGAGGGGGCCCAAGAGACCCAGTACTTC. This encodes CASSPEGAQETQYF. The chain recombines TRBV3-1 (or the pseudogene TRBV3-2) with TRBJ2-5; 7 bases line up with TRBD1. Trimming took 4 bases from V and 1 from J; bases not matched to a gene: 3. The germline gives CDR1 LGHDT, CDR2 YNNKEL (reference sequence). The CDR3 sequence is 14 residues long.

The J gene is TRBJ2-7, the V gene TRBV6-6; possibly TRBD2 for D (5 bases). CDR1 is MNHNY and CDR2 is SVGAGI in the germline V gene (reference sequence). The V gene lost 0 bases and the J gene lost 4 bases, with 16 bases spanning the gap. The CDR3 loop spans 16 amino acids. The CDR3 here is CASSYSTVGEWYEQYF. For the CDR3, the DNA is TGTGCCAGCAGTTACTCGACGGTCGGGGAATGGTACGAGCAGTACTTC.

The gene calls are TRBV27 and TRBJ1-3, with a weak D call TRBD1 (6 bases). The V gene's germline CDR1 is MNHEY and CDR2 SMNVEV (reference sequence). With 6 bases removed from V and 0 bases from J, the gap between germline ends came to 15 bases. The CDR3 totals 16 residues. Written as DNA, the CDR3 is TGTGCCAGCAGCCCAGGGACAACGAGCTCTGGAAACACCATATATTTT. Its protein is CASSPGTTSSGNTIYF.

This clone was observed a handful of times. The J gene is TRBJ1-5, the V gene TRBV19; 9 bases agree with TRBD1. The CDR3 is 16 residues long. Germline V gives CDR1 LNHDA, CDR2 SQIVND (reference sequence). Trimming cost V 3 bases and J 3 bases; bases outside gene matches: 6. The chain's CDR3 is CASSMGQGFNNQPQHF. Written as DNA, the CDR3 is TGTGCCAGTAGTATGGGACAGGGATTTAACAATCAGCCCCAGCATTTT.

The chain carries TRBV16 and TRBJ1-3; a possible D gene is TRBD1 (6 bases). The CDR3 loop spans 18 amino acids. Germline V CDR1 and CDR2: KGHSY, FQNENV. The V end was cut by 4 bases, the J end by 4 bases, with 23 bases between. The chain's CDR3 is CASSPSAPTGLSGNTIYF. The CDR3, as DNA: TGTGCCAGCAGCCCGTCGGCCCCCACAGGGTTGTCCGGAAACACCATATATTTT.

V usage is TRBV7-2 and J usage is TRBJ1-2, with 7 bases matching TRBD1. V shed 5 bases, J shed 5 bases, and the junction held 5 bases outside the gene matches. This CDR3 has 13 amino acids. CDR1 and CDR2 from the germline V gene are SGHTA and FQGNSA. Written as DNA, the CDR3 is TGTGCCAGCAGCCAAGGGACAGAGTATGGCTACACCTTC. Translation gives CASSQGTEYGYTF.

The rearrangement uses TRBV6-6 and TRBJ1-2, with 7 bases identical to TRBD1. Germline loops: CDR1 MNHNY, CDR2 SVGAGI (reference sequence). The trim removed 0 bases at V and 4 bases at J, leaving 8 bases unmatched. The CDR3 loop spans 16 amino acids. This chain's CDR3 is CASSYSRGGETYGYTF. CDR3 sequence (DNA): TGTGCCAGCAGTTACTCGAGAGGGGGCGAAACCTATGGCTACACCTTC.

The V and J genes are TRBV20-1 and TRBJ2-7; D call uncertain. The CDR3 has 12 amino acids. Per the germline V gene, CDR1 is DFQATT and CDR2 is SNEGSKA (reference sequence). The V gene lost 3 bases and the J gene lost 2 bases, with 8 bases spanning the gap. CDR3 residues: CSASTDTYEQYV. The DNA for the CDR3 is TGCAGTGCTAGTACTGACACCTACGAGCAGTACGTC.

The rearrangement uses TRBV30 and TRBJ2-6; 7 positions match TRBD1. The V and J ends lost 5 bases and 3 bases, in that order; junction bases with no gene match: 13. Germline values: CDR1 GTSNPN, CDR2 SVGIG (reference sequence). The CDR3 is 17 residues long. The DNA for the CDR3 is TGTGCCTGGCAGAGACAGGGTGCATCGAGTGGGGCCAACGTCCTGACTTTC. Translated: CAWQRQGASSGANVLTF.

The chain carries TRBV5-4 and TRBJ1-2, with D perhaps TRBD1 (5 bases). V was pared by 0 bases and J by 4 bases, with 10 bases between. This CDR3 has 14 residues. Germline V gene data show CDR1 as SGHNT and CDR2 as YYREEE (reference sequence). The CDR3 sequence is CASSLDQGSYGYTF. CDR3 nucleotides: TGTGCCAGCAGCTTGGACCAGGGCAGCTATGGCTACACCTTC.

The chain is built from TRBV6-5 and TRBJ1-5; unclear D gene. Trimming removed 6 bases at V and 0 bases at J, with 12 bases between. The CDR3 runs to 15 residues. Germline values: CDR1 MNHEY, CDR2 SVGAGI. CDR3 amino acids: CASRPTGYSNQPQHF. CDR3 DNA sequence: TGTGCCAGCAGGCCCACGGGGTATAGCAATCAGCCCCAGCATTTT.

The chain is built from TRBV2 and TRBJ1-2; perhaps TRBD1 as D (5 bases). The CDR3 sequence is 14 residues long. Germline V gene sequence: CDR1 SNHLY, CDR2 FYNNEI. V was pared by 6 bases and J by 3 bases, with 14 bases between. CDR3 DNA sequence: TGTGCCAGCAGCCCCTCGGGCAGGGACTATGGCTACACCTTC. It encodes CASSPSGRDYGYTF.

V is TRBV12-3 or TRBV12-4 and J is TRBJ2-3; D is perhaps TRBD1 (6 bases). Between the trimmed V and J ends, which lost 8 bases and 2 bases, there was a span of 11 bases. This CDR3 contains 13 residues. The CDR3 DNA sequence: TGTGCCAGCTCGACAGGAAACACAGATACGCAGTATTTT. This gives the protein CASSTGNTDTQYF.

The V gene is TRBV9, the J gene TRBJ2-4, with D perhaps TRBD1 (5 bases). The V and J ends lost 8 bases and 8 bases respectively, with 17 bases between them. Germline values: CDR1 SGDLS, CDR2 YYNGEE. The CDR3 loop spans 13 amino acids. As DNA, the CDR3 is TGTGCCAGTACCCGCAGGGAAGGGGACATTCAGTACTTC. It yields the protein CASTRREGDIQYF.

This sequence joins TRBV9 and TRBJ2-5, with 8 positions matching TRBD2. The junction had 8 bases not matched to a gene; V was cut back by 0 bases and J by 4 bases. The germline V gene has CDR1 SGDLS and CDR2 YYNGEE. CDR3 length equals 16 residues. As DNA, the CDR3 is TGTGCCAGCAGCGTAGCCCACCAGCGGGGGAGAGAGACCCAGTACTTC. This sequence encodes CASSVAHQRGRETQYF.

This rearrangement joins TRBV18 to TRBJ1-1; the D is unclear. Germline V lookup: CDR1 KGHSH, CDR2 LQKENI. This CDR3 contains 15 residues. The V gene lost 6 bases and the J gene lost 1 base, with 15 bases spanning the gap. In DNA, the CDR3 is TGTGCCAGCTCCTGGACTTACGACCCGAACACTGAAGCTTTCTTT. It specifies CASSWTYDPNTEAFF.

The rearrangement uses TRBV3-1 (or the pseudogene TRBV3-2) and TRBJ2-5, with 13 nucleotides matching TRBD2. In germline, CDR1 is LGHDT, CDR2 YNNKEL (reference sequence). The V and J ends lost 1 base and 6 bases, in that order; junction bases with no gene match: 8. CDR3 length: 17 amino acids. As DNA, the CDR3 is TGTGCCAGCAGCCAAGGCACACTAGCGGGGGGGAGGAAGACCCAGTACTTC. It is translated as CASSQGTLAGGRKTQYF.

This chain connects TRBV28 to TRBJ2-5; D may be TRBD1 (5 bases). This CDR3 spans 14 amino acids. CDR1 is MDHEN and CDR2 is SYDVKM in the germline V gene. V was shortened by 4 bases and J by 4 bases, with 13 bases between the two germline ends. CDR3 amino acids: CASSSIQGRETQYF. CDR3 in DNA: TGTGCCAGCAGTTCAATCCAGGGTAGAGAGACCCAGTACTTC.

The gene calls are TRBV6-5 and TRBJ2-1; D is perhaps TRBD2 (5 bases). Germline-derived CDR1 and CDR2 are MNHEY and SVGAGI. Trimming removed 0 bases from V and 2 bases from J, with 11 bases in between. The CDR3 is 16 amino acids. CDR3 DNA sequence: TGTGCCAGCAGTTACTCACCGGGAATCGCCTACAATGAGCAGTTCTTC. Translating gives CASSYSPGIAYNEQFF.

This chain uses TRBV4-1 with TRBJ1-1; no clear D gene. Trimming took 3 bases from V and 3 from J, leaving 11 bases between them. Germline CDR1 is MGHRA and CDR2 is YSYEKL. CDR3 length: 14 residues. CDR3 region: CASSHSDLDTEAFF. The CDR3 nucleotides are TGCGCCAGCAGCCACAGCGACCTAGACACTGAAGCTTTCTTT.

In this sample, this clone turned up once. The genes are TRBV2 and TRBJ2-3; tentative D call: TRBD2 (6 bases). The V end lost 1 base, the J end lost 1 base, and 9 bases lay between the germline ends. The CDR3 runs 15 residues. Germline-derived CDR1 and CDR2 are SNHLY and FYNNEI. In DNA, the CDR3 is TGTGCCAGCAGTGAAGTTGAGCGGGGCACAGATACGCAGTATTTT. Translation: CASSEVERGTDTQYF.

The V gene is TRBV5-4, the J gene TRBJ2-3, with TRBD1 matching 9 bases. This CDR3 contains 14 residues. CDR1 SGHNT and CDR2 YYREEE come from the germline V gene (reference sequence). The V and J ends lost 5 bases and 4 bases, in that order; junction bases with no gene match: 5. Here the CDR3 reads CASRPTGGADTQYF. Written as DNA, the CDR3 is TGTGCCAGCAGACCCACAGGGGGCGCAGATACGCAGTATTTT. Variable domain in full (rest from reference TRBV5-4 and TRBJ2-3): ETGVTQSPTHLIKTRGQQVTLRCSSQSGHNTVSWYQQALGQGPQFIFQYYREEENGRGNFPPRFSGLQFPNYSSELNVNALELDDSALYLCASRPTGGADTQYFGPGTRLTVL.

This chain connects TRBV4-2 to TRBJ2-7, with D possibly TRBD2 on 7 matching bases. This CDR3 contains 15 residues. CDR1 LGHNA and CDR2 YNFKEQ come from the germline V gene. V was clipped by 7 bases and J by 2 bases, with 18 bases between them. The DNA of the CDR3 is TGTGCCAGCACCCCAAGTGGGGAGGGGGCCTACGAGCAGTACTTC. Translating it yields CASTPSGEGAYEQYF.

The chain carries TRBV30 and TRBJ1-6; no clear D. Germline V lookup: CDR1 GTSNPN, CDR2 SVGIG (reference sequence). V lost 2 bases, J lost 8 bases, and 16 bases lay in between. This CDR3 spans 15 amino acids. The CDR3 region is CAWSSVGFGDSPLHF. CDR3 coding DNA: TGTGCCTGGAGTTCTGTGGGCTTCGGCGATTCACCCCTCCACTTT.

The CDR3 nucleotides read TGTGCCAGTCGTGCGGGGAGCTCTGGAAACACCATATATTTT. This codes for CASRAGSSGNTIYF. The V call is TRBV19, the J call TRBJ1-3; D is unresolved. CDR1 is LNHDA, CDR2 SQIVND, per germline (reference sequence). The CDR3 spans 14 residues. V gave up 8 bases and J gave up 0 bases, with 11 bases separating them.

This sequence joins TRBV3-1 (or the pseudogene TRBV3-2) and TRBJ1-2; D ambiguous. This CDR3 has 13 residues. Germline V gives CDR1 LGHDT, CDR2 YNNKEL (reference sequence). The V and J ends lost 0 bases and 2 bases respectively, with 4 bases between them. Here the CDR3 reads CASSQDVNYGYTF. The DNA for the CDR3 is TGTGCCAGCAGCCAAGACGTAAACTATGGCTACACCTTC.

This clone was picked up a small number of times. The chain employs TRBV6-1 and TRBJ2-7; maybe TRBD2 (6 bases). V gave up 3 bases and J gave up 0 bases, with 9 bases separating them. The CDR3 runs to 14 residues. From germline, CDR1 is MNHNS and CDR2 SASEGT. The CDR3 here is CASSDTGVSYEQYV. The CDR3 region has the DNA TGTGCCAGCAGTGATACGGGGGTCTCCTACGAGCAGTACGTC.